One and the same sample provided the 30 T cell receptor beta chains below, sequenced in a study of CD8 T cells in Susac syndrome. After extraction with the RNeasy kit, about 0.5 to 1 ug of the RNA was reverse transcribed using random hexamers. TCRdb fed the immunoSEQ multiplex PCR reads into MiXCR, producing one record per CDR3 protein. The data hold 200,000 or so distinct CDR3 sequences, with roughly 96% observed a single time. Source material: CD4+ T cells from PBMCs. The receptors come from a human donor with multiple sclerosis.

The chain carries TRBV29-1 and TRBJ2-3; D ambiguous. Between the trimmed V and J ends, which lost 4 bases and 6 bases, there was a span of 8 bases. The CDR3 runs to 11 residues. Germline CDR1 SQVTM, CDR2 ANQGSEA. In nucleotides, the CDR3 is TGCAGCGTTGGGAAAGGGGATACGCAGTATTTT. This translates into CSVGKGDTQYF.

V is TRBV30 and J is TRBJ1-1; D remains unclear. V lost 2 bases to trimming and J lost 0 bases, with 7 bases between them. This CDR3 contains 13 residues. Germline CDR1 reads GTSNPN; CDR2 reads SVGIG (reference sequence). CDR3 protein: CAWSHGMNTEAFF. The DNA for the CDR3 is TGTGCCTGGAGTCACGGAATGAACACTGAAGCTTTCTTT.

The chain recombines TRBV6-1 with TRBJ2-1; D is possibly TRBD2 (5 bases). V lost 6 bases and J lost 0, with 18 bases in between. CDR1 is MNHNS and CDR2 is SASEGT in the germline V gene. The CDR3 is 17 residues long. CDR3 coding DNA: TGTGCCAGCAGCCCCTGGGAGCGGTTTAGCTCCTACAATGAGCAGTTCTTC. Translated, it gives CASSPWERFSSYNEQFF.

CDR3 bases: TGTGCCAGCAGGCTAAAGACGGCCCAGTACTTC. Its translation is CASRLKTAQYF. The gene calls are TRBV12-3 or TRBV12-4 and TRBJ2-5, with no clear D. V was clipped by 6 bases and J by 9 bases, with 11 bases between them. This CDR3 region has 11 residues.

This clonotype was seen just once. The chain recombines TRBV15 with TRBJ1-4; D unresolved. From germline, CDR1 is LNHNV and CDR2 YYDKDF (reference sequence). V was pared by 3 bases and J by 8 bases, with 16 bases between. This CDR3 is 15 amino acids long. The CDR3 nucleotides are TGTGCCACCAGCAGCGGGAGTGGCGAATACGAAAAACTGTTTTTT. Translated, it gives CATSSGSGEYEKLFF.

The chain uses TRBV29-1 and TRBJ2-2; D possibly corresponds to TRBD1 (6 bases). Germline V gives CDR1 SQVTM, CDR2 ANQGSEA. This CDR3 is 15 amino acids long. V was trimmed by 4 bases and J by 0 bases, leaving 12 bases between them. The CDR3 DNA reads TGCAGCGTTGTGTGGGGGCCCACGAACACCGGGGAGCTGTTTTTT. Residues: CSVVWGPTNTGELFF.

The chain combines TRBV11-3 with TRBJ2-5, with D perhaps TRBD1 or TRBD2 (5 bases each). The germline V gene has CDR1 SGHNT and CDR2 YENEEA. This CDR3 has 13 residues. Trimming cost V 2 bases and J 4 bases, with 8 bases left between them. The DNA for the CDR3 is TGTGCCAGCAGCTTAAGGGGACGAGAGACCCAGTACTTC. Encoded protein: CASSLRGRETQYF.

V gene TRBV29-1 combines with J gene TRBJ1-1, with D possibly being TRBD1 (5 bases). This CDR3 contains 12 residues. Germline CDR1 and CDR2: SQVTM and ANQGSEA. Deletions cut 5 bases from V and 11 bases from J, with 18 bases between. In DNA form, the CDR3 reads TGCAGCGTTTCGCCGGCTCGGACAACGGCTTTCTTT. Translation gives CSVSPARTTAFF.

The genes are TRBV7-2 and TRBJ2-3, with D maybe TRBD2 (6 bases). Germline CDR1 and CDR2: SGHTA and FQGNSA. V was cut by 5 bases and J by 2 bases, with 14 bases left in between. CDR3 length: 15 amino acids. The CDR3 nucleotides read TGTGCCAGCAGCGTGCTGGGGGGAGACACAGATACGCAGTATTTT. It yields the protein CASSVLGGDTDTQYF.

This clonotype showed up just once. The chain has TRBV5-1 and TRBJ2-7; D unresolved. Trimming took 0 bases from V and 0 from J, leaving 7 bases between them. CDR1 and CDR2 (germline): SGHRS, YFSETQ. The CDR3 is 14 amino acids. CDR3 sequence reads: CASSLGVSSYEQYF. The CDR3 region has the DNA TGCGCCAGCAGCTTGGGTGTCAGCTCCTACGAGCAGTACTTC.

The rearrangement uses TRBV27 and TRBJ2-5; D is uncertain. This CDR3 is built from 13 residues. Trimming shortened V by 6 bases and J by 5 bases, and 13 bases separated the two germline ends. Germline V CDR1 and CDR2: MNHEY, SMNVEV (reference sequence). The CDR3 sequence: CASSRPLSETQYF. The CDR3 coding sequence is TGTGCCAGCAGCCGTCCGTTATCTGAGACCCAGTACTTC.

The chain recombines TRBV4-1 with TRBJ2-3; unclear D gene. CDR3 length equals 15 residues. V gave up 1 base and J gave up 3 bases, with 11 bases separating them. Per the germline V gene, CDR1 is MGHRA and CDR2 is YSYEKL. CDR3 nucleotides: TGCGCCAGCAGCCAAGGCCAGAAATTTACAGATACGCAGTATTTT. This codes for CASSQGQKFTDTQYF.

The chain joins TRBV30 to TRBJ1-5; D gene ambiguous. Deletions cut 2 bases from V and 4 bases from J, with 6 bases between. The CDR3 is made up of 12 amino acids. From germline, CDR1 is GTSNPN and CDR2 SVGIG (reference sequence). CDR3 coding DNA: TGTGCCTGGAGTCTAGGGAATCAGCCCCAGCATTTT. This gives the protein CAWSLGNQPQHF.

J is TRBJ2-1 and V is TRBV9, with TRBD2 identical over 7 bases. Germline-derived CDR1 and CDR2 are SGDLS and YYNGEE. This CDR3 spans 15 amino acids. V shed 2 bases and J 5 bases; nucleotides not matched to a gene: 7. The CDR3 sequence is CASSVRGSNDNEQFF. The CDR3, as DNA: TGTGCCAGCAGCGTGCGCGGGAGCAATGACAATGAGCAGTTCTTC. Looking up the rest from reference TRBV9 and TRBJ2-1 gives the full variable domain: DSGVTQTPKHLITATGQRVTLRCSPRSGDLSVYWYQQSLDQGLQFLIQYYNGEERAKGNILERFSAQQFPDLHSELNLSSLELGDSALYFCASSVRGSNDNEQFFGPGTRLTVL.

The CDR3 sequence: CTPGLAGLGPSTDTQYF. For the CDR3, the DNA is TGCACCCCGGGACTAGCGGGCCTTGGACCTTCCACAGATACGCAGTATTTT. The chain links TRBV20-1 to TRBJ2-3; 12 bases agree with TRBD2. This CDR3 is 17 amino acids long. Germline V gene sequence: CDR1 DFQATT, CDR2 SNEGSKA (reference sequence).

The J gene is TRBJ2-1, the V gene TRBV29-1; D perhaps matches TRBD1 (5 bases). The V and J ends lost 6 bases and 7 bases respectively, with 22 bases between them. This CDR3 has 15 residues. Per the germline V gene, CDR1 is SQVTM and CDR2 is ANQGSEA. For the CDR3, the DNA is TGCAGCGTATTTTCCCCCGGCAGGGAAGGGAATGAGCAGTTCTTC. It encodes CSVFSPGREGNEQFF.

This clonotype has a single count. The chain is built from TRBV3-1 and TRBJ1-1, with D possibly being TRBD1 (6 bases). The CDR3 loop spans 11 amino acids. V was clipped by 11 bases and J by 6 bases, with 13 bases between them. Germline V gene data show CDR1 as LGHDT and CDR2 as YNNKEL (reference sequence). This chain's CDR3 is CASRGHAEAFF. CDR3 DNA sequence: TGTGCCTCCAGGGGTCACGCTGAAGCTTTCTTT.

The gene calls are TRBV15 and TRBJ2-7; TRBD1 is a possible D gene (5 bases). The length of the CDR3 is 15 residues. Per germline, CDR1 LNHNV and CDR2 YYDKDF (reference sequence). The V end was cut by 0 bases, the J end by 0 bases, with 9 bases between. CDR3 amino acids: CATSREQADSYEQYF. The CDR3 nucleotides are TGTGCCACCAGCAGAGAACAGGCCGACTCCTACGAGCAGTACTTC.

The chain carries TRBV11-2 and TRBJ2-3, with D hard to call. Per germline, CDR1 SGHAT and CDR2 FQNNGV. V was cut by 4 bases and J by 12 bases, with 11 bases left in between. This CDR3 is built from 11 residues. CDR3 residues: CASSSVWEQYF. CDR3 DNA: TGTGCCAGCAGCTCGGTTTGGGAACAGTATTTT.

The chain employs TRBV24-1 and TRBJ2-1, with 11 positions matching TRBD2. Germline assignment: CDR1 KGHDR and CDR2 SFDVKD. There are 16 residues in the CDR3. Trimming removed 4 bases from V and 4 bases from J; junction bases left unmatched: 5. The CDR3: CATSESGLAEYNEQFF. CDR3 nucleotide sequence: TGTGCCACCAGTGAGTCGGGACTAGCGGAATACAATGAGCAGTTCTTC.

The J gene is TRBJ1-5, the V gene TRBV10-2; D unclear. Trimming took off 7 bases at V and 7 bases at J, with 17 bases between the two ends. Germline V gene data show CDR1 as WSHSY and CDR2 as SAAADI. This CDR3 has 14 amino acids. The CDR3 spells CASKTAGGGQPQHF. CDR3 nucleotide sequence: TGCGCCAGCAAAACTGCGGGCGGAGGACAGCCCCAGCATTTT.

J is TRBJ2-2 and V is TRBV20-1; D tentatively fits TRBD1 or TRBD2 (5 bases each). This CDR3 has 13 residues. Germline lookup yields CDR1 DFQATT and CDR2 SNEGSKA (reference sequence). V was shortened by 3 bases and J by 5 bases, with 10 bases between the two germline ends. This chain's CDR3 is CSARRGATGELFF. The CDR3 DNA reads TGCAGTGCTAGGAGGGGAGCGACCGGGGAGCTGTTTTTT.

This chain links TRBV9 with TRBJ2-7, with no clear D. Germline V gene lookup returns CDR1 SGDLS and CDR2 YYNGEE. V was shortened by 0 bases and J by 0 bases, with 7 bases between the two germline ends. The CDR3 has 14 amino acids. CDR3 in DNA: TGTGCCAGCAGCGTAGACCCCAGCTCCTACGAGCAGTACTTC. Its protein product is CASSVDPSSYEQYF.

The genes are TRBV29-1 and TRBJ1-4; tentatively, D is TRBD1 (6 bases). The germline V gene has CDR1 SQVTM and CDR2 ANQGSEA. Between the trimmed V and J ends, which lost 5 bases and 3 bases, there was a span of 13 bases. The CDR3 runs to 14 residues. The CDR3, as DNA: TGCAGCGTTTCAGGGGAAGGCGCTAATGAAAAACTGTTTTTT. Residues: CSVSGEGANEKLFF.

The rearrangement links TRBV3-1 to TRBJ2-6; D remains unclear. V was pared by 1 base and J by 0 bases, with 4 bases between. Per germline, CDR1 LGHDT and CDR2 YNNKEL (reference sequence). The CDR3 is made up of 15 amino acids. The CDR3 loop is CASSQASSGANVLTF. The DNA of the CDR3 is TGTGCCAGCAGCCAAGCGAGCTCTGGGGCCAACGTCCTGACTTTC.

The chain recombines TRBV20-1 with TRBJ2-7; D call uncertain. The V gene lost 1 base and the J gene lost 2 bases, with 12 bases spanning the gap. CDR1 DFQATT and CDR2 SNEGSKA come from the germline V gene (reference sequence). The CDR3 runs 14 residues. The CDR3 here is CSARGSRYPYEQYF. DNA for the CDR3: TGCAGTGCTAGAGGAAGCAGGTACCCCTACGAGCAGTACTTC.

The chain combines TRBV20-1 with TRBJ2-3; D is perhaps TRBD1 or TRBD2 (5 bases each). The germline V and J ends were trimmed by 8 bases and 6 bases, with 15 bases remaining between them. The germline V gene encodes CDR1 DFQATT and CDR2 SNEGSKA (reference sequence). CDR3 length: 12 residues. The CDR3 here is CSTTGGLDTQYF. The CDR3, as DNA: TGCAGTACGACTGGGGGATTGGATACGCAGTATTTT.

The V and J genes are TRBV5-1 and TRBJ1-1; D possibly corresponds to TRBD1 (5 bases). The V and J ends lost 3 bases and 3 bases respectively, with 9 bases between them. Germline CDR1 reads SGHRS; CDR2 reads YFSETQ. There are 13 residues in the CDR3. The CDR3 DNA reads TGCGCCAGCAGCTATGGACAATACACTGAAGCTTTCTTT. This sequence encodes CASSYGQYTEAFF.

CDR3 residues: CASRGQENTEAFF. DNA for the CDR3: TGTGCCAGCAGAGGACAGGAGAACACTGAAGCTTTCTTT. This chain connects TRBV14 to TRBJ1-1, with 7 nucleotides matching TRBD1. The junction had 2 bases not matched to a gene; V was cut back by 6 bases and J by 1 base. This CDR3 has 13 amino acids. The germline gives CDR1 SGHDN, CDR2 FVKESK.

This chain links TRBV5-1 with TRBJ1-2; 10 bases map to TRBD1. V was clipped by 4 bases and J by 7 bases; unmatched bases: 10. Germline V gene data show CDR1 as SGHRS and CDR2 as YFSETQ. The CDR3 runs to 15 residues. The CDR3 loop is CASSGTGQGLGGYTF. In nucleotides, the CDR3 is TGCGCCAGCAGCGGAACGGGACAGGGGTTAGGTGGCTACACCTTC.